This T cell receptor (beta chain) appears in the sequencing data of a study of blood T cell repertoires in COVID-19 (dated by TCRdb to about 2020). A note on the overall study: Collaborator samples came from the United States, Italy and Spain and covered acute and convalescent phases of COVID-19. Where available, HLA class I and class II types were taken from metadata supplied by the sample provider and were not determined by assay-based typing. A de-identified subject ID, COVID-19 status, age in years and sex were almost always included in the sample metadata. Subjects who had been exposed to COVID-19, were actively infected with it, or had recovered from it provided the deeply sampled blood TCRbeta repertoires that made up the dataset. The material from the prospective study consisted of cDNA or gDNA derived from T cells, B-cell-depleted T cells, or PBMCs. The samples were drawn from two sources: the first 160 participants of the ongoing ImmuneRACE study, and fewer than 1,500 subjects contributed by 6 global collaborators. A freely available public database, intended as a resource for researchers studying the immune response to SARS-CoV-2, is where the repertoires were released. Paper-wide results and their limitations: The quantity of clinical and demographic metadata differed by source and by participant and was supplied without curation.

Collaborating institutions collected whole blood in K2EDTA tubes following their own protocols. Collaborator samples were shipped for TCRbeta analysis as frozen whole blood, isolated PBMCs, or DNA extracted from either sample type. TCRbeta CDR3 regions were amplified from genomic DNA by means of the immunoSEQ Assay, a bias-controlled multiplex PCR. The authors' pipeline ran thus. Nucleated cell counts per sample were estimated from amplification of reference gene primers within the assay. Sequence reads were collapsed and filtered to measure the absolute abundance of every unique TCRbeta CDR3 rearrangement. Productive Simpson clonality was computed per sample as the square root of Simpson's diversity index over productive rearrangements. This immuneACCESS table, as held by TCRdb, lists in-frame sequences with V and J called but not all clones. Of the missing ones, under half trace to an unresolved V gene in checked studies; the others have no known cause. V, J and clone size derive from that table, while D and trimming were established from the DNA sequence. This sample gives fewer than 300,000 clones in total; roughly 88% of them show up just once. Clones ranked in the top ten supply under 0.95% of the sample.

V has 0 bases trimmed and J has 7 bases trimmed; junction bases matching no gene number 3. Based on the germline V gene, the CDR1 and CDR2 sequences are SGHRS and YFSETQ. CDR3 length: 15 amino acids, cysteine to phenylalanine. The entry retains the CDR3 DNA only, 45 bases that are in frame from base 1. In the case of this clone: Its recognized antigen is unknown. The input lacks base qualities; no much larger clone sits a single base away.

The rearranged segments are TRBV5-1 and TRBJ1-5, with 11 central nucleotides matching TRBD1. This TCR came from a woman aged 25 to 39 with acute or convalescent COVID-19. The specimen sequenced was peripheral blood. CDR3 protein: CASSLAGQGAQPQHF. The nucleotides read TGCGCCAGCAGCTTGGCAGGACAGGGGGCCCAGCCCCAGCATTTT.